This TCR beta chain is from a study of control samples from healthy donors and cancer patients. The germline V and J ends were trimmed by 0 bases and 4 bases, with 7 bases remaining between them. Germline V lookup: CDR1 SGHNT, CDR2 YENEEA. CDR3 length: 14 amino acids. This table comes from immunoSEQ multiplex PCR, and its TCRdb copy is limited to in-frame clones, with some not included. The repertoire holds tens of thousands of clones, approximately 89% seen once, with around 20% in the top ten. Material: blood. The TCR sequence derives from a man over 45 in good health. V is TRBV11-3 and J is TRBJ2-1; D ambiguous. The CDR3 here is CASSLDFGYNEQFF. DNA for the CDR3: TGTGCCAGCAGCTTAGATTTCGGATACAATGAGCAGTTCTTC.